This T cell receptor beta chain was captured in a study of post-analysis software for immune sequencing data. Looking at the study overall: Secondary progressive, relapsing-remitting and progressive-relapsing multiple sclerosis were among the included disease courses.

Trimming pared 7 bases from V and 2 bases from J, leaving 15 bases between. The CDR3 loop spans 15 amino acids. Germline loops: CDR1 SNHLY, CDR2 FYNNEI. Regarding this clonotype: The antigen remains undetermined.

Study-wide findings and caveats: Diversity measured as normalized Chao1 was significantly lower in multiple sclerosis patients than in controls. Analysis by F measure revealed that same-batch samples clustered strongly together. Roughly five TRBV segments appeared more often in patients than in controls, and TRBV5-6, TRBV5-1 and TRBV20-1 were among these.

Incorporated into the TCR beta cDNA libraries were unique molecular identifiers, which served to reduce PCR and sequencing biases. There were roughly 0.9 to 10 million T cells, and around 460,000 cDNA molecules came from them. TCRdb re-analysed the PCR reads in MiXCR, keeping a single row per CDR3 protein. The data contain more than 450,000 distinct CDR3 sequences, 44% of them singletons. This chain joins TRBV2 and TRBJ2-1; possibly TRBD2 for D (5 bases). The sequenced sample was blood. The origin of this receptor is a girl aged 10-17 years with multiple sclerosis. CDR3 residues: CASIDGVAAYNEQFF. Written as DNA, the CDR3 is TGTGCCAGCATCGACGGGGTAGCCGCCTACAATGAGCAGTTCTTC.